This section outlines one T cell receptor beta chain sequence together with its context. Using immunoSEQ multiplex PCR, the repertoire was profiled, and TCRdb retains in-frame clones only, with some absent. The sample includes approximately 70,000 clones, more than 70% of them seen just once. This entry belongs to a study of blood T cell repertoires in COVID-19. This sequence originates from a woman at least 80 years old with active or convalescent COVID-19. Material: peripheral blood.

In DNA form, the CDR3 reads TGTGCCAGCAGTCGAACTCAGGGGCCTAACTATGGCTACACCTTC. Residues: CASSRTQGPNYGYTF. This chain links TRBV7-8 with TRBJ1-2; the D gene is possibly TRBD1 (6 bases). This CDR3 contains 15 residues. Deletions cut 6 bases from V and 0 bases from J, with 14 bases between. Germline CDR1 and CDR2: SGHVS and FQNEAQ.